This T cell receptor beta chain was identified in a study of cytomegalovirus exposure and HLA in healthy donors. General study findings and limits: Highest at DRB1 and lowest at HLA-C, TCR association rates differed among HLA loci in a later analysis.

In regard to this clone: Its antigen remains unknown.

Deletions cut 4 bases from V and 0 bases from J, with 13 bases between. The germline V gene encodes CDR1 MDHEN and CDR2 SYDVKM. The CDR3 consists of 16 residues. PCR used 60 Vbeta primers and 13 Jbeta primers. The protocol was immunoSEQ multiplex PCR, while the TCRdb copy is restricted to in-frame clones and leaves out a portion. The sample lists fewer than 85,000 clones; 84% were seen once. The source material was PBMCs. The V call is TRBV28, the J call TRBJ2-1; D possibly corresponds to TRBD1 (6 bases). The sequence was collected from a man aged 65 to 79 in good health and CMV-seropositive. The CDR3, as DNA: TGTGCCAGCAGTTCTGGGACATTAAGCTCCTACAATGAGCAGTTCTTC. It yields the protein CASSSGTLSSYNEQFF.